The next 20 T cell receptor beta chains were all read from a single sample in a study of blood T cell repertoires in COVID-19. Profiled with immunoSEQ multiplex PCR; TCRdb holds only in-frame clones, not every one. The sample lists some 240,000 clones; roughly 84% were seen once. Sample: peripheral blood. The receptors were gathered from a middle-aged woman who had recovered from COVID-19.

The genes are TRBV28 and TRBJ1-1; 8 nucleotides agree with TRBD1. V gave up 5 bases and J gave up 4 bases; unmatched junction bases: 15. The CDR3 consists of 17 residues. The germline gives CDR1 MDHEN, CDR2 SYDVKM. The CDR3 reads CASSTRSRTGWGTEAFF. CDR3 nucleotide sequence: TGTGCCAGCAGTACCAGGTCACGGACAGGGTGGGGCACTGAAGCTTTCTTT.

The chain is built from TRBV5-6 and TRBJ2-7; TRBD2 agrees at 11 bases. The V and J ends lost 7 bases and 3 bases, in that order; junction bases with no gene match: 9. The CDR3 runs 15 residues. CDR1 is SGHDT and CDR2 is YYEEEE in the germline V gene. CDR3 sequence (DNA): TGTGCCAGCGGCGCGCTAGCGGGGGGTGTCTACGAGCAGTACTTC. It yields the protein CASGALAGGVYEQYF. The full variable domain, rest sourced from reference TRBV5-6 and TRBJ2-7, is DAGVTQSPTHLIKTRGQQVTLRCSPKSGHDTVSWYQQALGQGPQFIFQYYEEEERQRGNFPDRFSGHQFPNYSSELNVNALLLGDSALYLCASGALAGGVYEQYFGPGTRLTVT.

Concerning this clone: The same CDR3 arises from other DNA sequences in this sample as well. In DNA form, the CDR3 reads TGTGCCAGCAGCATACAGGGACAAAACACTGAAGCTTTCTTT. Translating it yields CASSIQGQNTEAFF. The rearrangement joins TRBV9 to TRBJ1-1, with D possibly matching TRBD1 (6 bases). There are 14 residues in the CDR3. The V gene's germline CDR1 is SGDLS and CDR2 YYNGEE. Trimming cost V 4 bases and J 2 bases, with 12 bases left between them.

This rearrangement joins TRBV6-5 to TRBJ1-3, with a tentative D call TRBD1 (5 bases). Trimming took 5 bases from V and 8 from J, leaving 19 bases between them. In germline, CDR1 is MNHEY, CDR2 SVGAGI. The CDR3 totals 15 residues. CDR3 amino acids: CASSPVSGTLYTIYF. The CDR3 DNA follows: TGTGCCAGCAGTCCCGTGTCCGGGACTCTTTACACCATATATTTT.

This clone came up a few times. CDR3 DNA: TGTGCCATCAGTGAGGGACAGGGGGCTCCCACTAGCACAGATACGCAGTATTTT. Translation gives CAISEGQGAPTSTDTQYF. This sequence joins TRBV10-3 and TRBJ2-3; 11 bases align to TRBD1. The CDR3 loop spans 18 amino acids. From germline, CDR1 is ENHRY and CDR2 SYGVKD. Trimming cost V 2 bases and J 0 bases; bases outside gene matches: 7.

The chain is built from TRBV3-1 (or the pseudogene TRBV3-2) and TRBJ1-2, with 7 bases fitting TRBD1. This CDR3 spans 14 amino acids. With 4 bases clipped from V and 4 bases from J, the junction kept 6 bases outside the gene matches. Germline V lookup: CDR1 LGHDT, CDR2 YNNKEL (reference sequence). The CDR3 DNA follows: TGTGCCAGCAGCCCCCAAAGGGGGCTCTATGGCTACACCTTC. Translated, it gives CASSPQRGLYGYTF.

As regards this clone: One junction end does not reproduce the germline sequence, and a read error may be involved. The DNA for the CDR3 is TGTGCTAGCAGCCGGGGACAGGGGGGCACCGGGGAGCTGTTTTTT. Its translation: CASSRGQGGTGELFF. V gene TRBV7-7 combines with J gene TRBJ2-2; 11 bases match TRBD1. CDR1 is SSHAT, CDR2 FNYEAQ, per germline (reference sequence). The CDR3 length is 15 residues.

V gene TRBV3-1 (or the pseudogene TRBV3-2) combines with J gene TRBJ1-5, with D possibly being TRBD1 (5 bases). The germline CDR1 and CDR2 sequences are LGHDT and YNNKEL (reference sequence). The ends were cut back, 3 bases at V and 6 bases at J, with 12 bases in the middle. CDR3 length equals 14 residues. The CDR3 DNA follows: TGTGCCAGCAGCCACTCTCATGGGGCTCAGCCCCAGCATTTT. It translates to CASSHSHGAQPQHF.

The V gene is TRBV19, the J gene TRBJ1-2, with D uncertain. CDR3 length: 12 amino acids. Trimming cost V 6 bases and J 3 bases, with 8 bases left between them. Germline V CDR1 and CDR2: LNHDA, SQIVND (reference sequence). The CDR3 DNA follows: TGTGCCAGTAGGGAGGGAGACTATGGCTACACCTTC. Encoded protein: CASREGDYGYTF. The variable domain in full, with the rest retrieved from reference TRBV19 and TRBJ1-2, is DGGITQSPKYLFRKEGQNVTLSCEQNLNHDAMYWYRQDPGQGLRLIYYSQIVNDFQKGDIAEGYSVSREKKESFPLTVTSAQKNPTAFYLCASREGDYGYTFGSGTRLTVV.

The chain uses TRBV5-1 and TRBJ2-7; D gene ambiguous. Germline-derived CDR1 and CDR2 are SGHRS and YFSETQ. Trimming removed 4 bases at V and 0 bases at J, with 5 bases between. The CDR3 totals 12 residues. The CDR3 coding sequence is TGCGCCAGCAGCCTCAGCTCCTACGAGCAGTACTTC. Protein sequence: CASSLSSYEQYF.

V and J are TRBV19 and TRBJ1-2; D is possibly TRBD1 (5 bases). Trimming took off 5 bases at V and 1 base at J, with 11 bases between the two ends. The length of the CDR3 is 14 residues. CDR1 and CDR2 from the germline V gene are LNHDA and SQIVND (reference sequence). DNA of the CDR3: TGTGCCAGTAGTGGATCGGGGGGTAACTATGGCTACACCTTC. Amino acids: CASSGSGGNYGYTF.

The chain links TRBV10-1 to TRBJ1-2; the D gene is possibly TRBD1 (5 bases). There are 13 residues in the CDR3. CDR1 is WNHNN and CDR2 is SYGVQD in the germline V gene (reference sequence). Trimming shortened V by 3 bases and J by 7 bases, and 12 bases separated the two germline ends. CDR3 in amino acids: CASSDGGSGGYTF. The CDR3 DNA follows: TGCGCCAGCAGTGACGGGGGATCGGGTGGCTACACCTTC.

The chain is built from TRBV11-3 and TRBJ1-3; 8 bases are a match to TRBD1. CDR3 length: 16 residues. V was clipped by 5 bases and J by 7 bases; unmatched bases: 13. Germline assignment: CDR1 SGHNT and CDR2 YENEEA. CDR3 amino acids: CASSRQGIKLGNTIYF. In DNA form, the CDR3 reads TGTGCCAGCAGCCGACAGGGGATCAAACTCGGGAACACCATATATTTT.

This chain connects TRBV5-4 to TRBJ1-5; D is uncertain. V lost 0 bases and J 4 bases, leaving 5 bases between the germline ends. The CDR3 is 13 residues long. Per germline, CDR1 SGHNT and CDR2 YYREEE (reference sequence). CDR3 residues: CASSLDGNQPQHF. DNA for the CDR3: TGTGCCAGCAGCTTGGACGGGAATCAGCCCCAGCATTTT.

The gene calls are TRBV6-5 and TRBJ2-1; D unclear. The V end lost 7 bases, the J end lost 3 bases, and 13 bases lay between the germline ends. CDR3 length: 14 residues. Germline V gives CDR1 MNHEY, CDR2 SVGAGI. The chain's CDR3 is CASITTRVYNEQFF. Here the CDR3 DNA reads TGTGCCAGCATTACCACCCGGGTCTACAATGAGCAGTTCTTC.

This chain connects TRBV2 to TRBJ1-1; D ambiguous. This CDR3 contains 13 residues. Trimming removed 10 bases at V and 1 base at J, with 13 bases between. Germline lookup yields CDR1 SNHLY and CDR2 FYNNEI. The CDR3 region has the DNA TGTGCCACCCAGTGGGAGGGGAACACTGAAGCTTTCTTT. Amino acid sequence: CATQWEGNTEAFF.

The rearrangement joins TRBV3-1 (or the pseudogene TRBV3-2) to TRBJ1-6, with 7 nucleotides matching TRBD1. In germline, CDR1 is LGHDT, CDR2 YNNKEL (reference sequence). CDR3 length: 15 residues. The V segment lost 3 bases and the J segment 4 bases; nucleotides outside the gene matches: 3. DNA of the CDR3: TGTGCCAGCAGCCAGACAGGGACGTATAATTCACCCCTCCACTTT. Translating gives CASSQTGTYNSPLHF.

The chain uses TRBV6-5 and TRBJ2-1; 8 nucleotides line up with TRBD2. Germline V gene sequence: CDR1 MNHEY, CDR2 SVGAGI. The CDR3 totals 15 residues. With 0 bases clipped from V and 7 bases from J, the junction kept 5 bases outside the gene matches. The CDR3: CASSYSGTSVNEQFF. CDR3 sequence (DNA): TGTGCCAGCAGTTACTCCGGGACTAGTGTAAATGAGCAGTTCTTC.

This clone was picked up a small number of times. This sequence joins TRBV11-3 and TRBJ2-3, with no clear D. The V gene's germline CDR1 is SGHNT and CDR2 YENEEA. Trimming took off 4 bases at V and 4 bases at J, with 12 bases between the two ends. There are 14 residues in the CDR3. This CDR3 is CASSSFLGADTQYF. CDR3 in DNA: TGTGCCAGCAGCTCCTTCCTGGGCGCAGATACGCAGTATTTT.

The chain employs TRBV10-3 and TRBJ1-3; D is perhaps TRBD1 (6 bases). Deletions cut 3 bases from V and 1 base from J, with 13 bases between. The CDR3 is 16 amino acids. The V gene's germline CDR1 is ENHRY and CDR2 SYGVKD. This CDR3 reads CAISDVGGQSGNTIYF. CDR3 DNA: TGTGCCATCAGTGATGTCGGGGGGCAATCTGGAAACACCATATATTTT.